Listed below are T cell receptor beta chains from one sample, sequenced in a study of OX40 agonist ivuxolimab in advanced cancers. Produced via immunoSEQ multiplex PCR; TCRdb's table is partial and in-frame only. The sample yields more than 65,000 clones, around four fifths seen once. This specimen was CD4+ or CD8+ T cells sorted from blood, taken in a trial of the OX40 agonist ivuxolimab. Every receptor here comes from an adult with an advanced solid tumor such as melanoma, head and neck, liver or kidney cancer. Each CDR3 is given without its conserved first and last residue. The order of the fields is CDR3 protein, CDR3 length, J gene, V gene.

cdr3_aa: ASSFIDKSGTEAF
cdr3_length: 13
j_call: TRBJ1-1
v_call: TRBV27

cdr3_aa: ATSRGRTVEQF
cdr3_length: 11
j_call: TRBJ2-1
v_call: TRBV15

cdr3_aa: ASSGAVGGFRQETQY
cdr3_length: 15
j_call: TRBJ2-5
v_call: TRBV2

cdr3_aa: ASMAGRSYEQY
cdr3_length: 11
j_call: .
v_call: TRBV2

cdr3_aa: ASSRGTVTGNTIY
cdr3_length: 13
j_call: TRBJ1-3
v_call: TRBV6-6

cdr3_aa: ARGPRDSTDTQY
cdr3_length: 12
j_call: TRBJ2-3
v_call: TRBV7-9

cdr3_aa: ASSSTKGHYNSPLH
cdr3_length: 14
j_call: TRBJ1-6
v_call: TRBV6-6

cdr3_aa: ARQQRTRAYNEQF
cdr3_length: 13
j_call: TRBJ2-1
v_call: TRBV2

cdr3_aa: ASSLGGDTGELF
cdr3_length: 12
j_call: TRBJ2-2
v_call: TRBV7-8

cdr3_aa: ASSYDGGTEAF
cdr3_length: 11
j_call: TRBJ1-1
v_call: TRBV6-5

cdr3_aa: ASSLGTGGGQPQH
cdr3_length: 13
j_call: TRBJ1-5
v_call: TRBV27

cdr3_aa: AISELQYTEAF
cdr3_length: 11
j_call: TRBJ1-1
v_call: TRBV10-3

cdr3_aa: SVVQGQGAYEQY
cdr3_length: 12
j_call: TRBJ2-7
v_call: TRBV29-1